Following are 32 T cell receptor beta chains from one sample sequenced in a study of T cell changes during pregnancy in multiple sclerosis. The data were produced by immunoSEQ multiplex PCR, yet TCRdb's version contains in-frame clones alone and is incomplete. Of tens of thousands of clones listed, roughly 92% were seen once; the top ten hold approximately 2%. The input for sequencing was peripheral blood, taken after pregnancy. The receptor source for this set is a female donor with multiple sclerosis, enrolled in a pregnancy study.

CDR3 in amino acids: CASSLNYGYTF. The CDR3 DNA sequence: TGTGCCAGCAGTCTTAACTATGGCTACACCTTC. This chain links TRBV6-1 with TRBJ1-2; D remains unclear. In germline, CDR1 is MNHNS, CDR2 SASEGT. V shed 5 bases and J shed 1 base, with 2 bases lying between them. This CDR3 spans 11 amino acids.

The rearrangement joins TRBV7-3 to TRBJ1-1; D remains unclear. The CDR3 covers 15 residues. Trimming shortened V by 5 bases and J by 4 bases, and 17 bases separated the two germline ends. The germline V gene has CDR1 SGHTA and CDR2 FQGTGA. CDR3 DNA sequence: TGTGCCAGCAGCCCCGACACGGGAGCCTTCACTGAAGCTTTCTTT. Protein product: CASSPDTGAFTEAFF.

V gene TRBV13 combines with J gene TRBJ2-5; 11 bases align to TRBD1. Trimming cost V 5 bases and J 2 bases; bases outside gene matches: 4. Germline V lookup: CDR1 PRHDT, CDR2 FYEKMQ (reference sequence). The CDR3 spans 15 residues. As DNA, the CDR3 is TGTGCCAGCAGCCCGGACAGGGGGCGGCAAGAGACCCAGTACTTC. Its translation: CASSPDRGRQETQYF.

The chain links TRBV5-6 to TRBJ1-2; perhaps TRBD1 as D (5 bases). Trimming pared 2 bases from V and 3 bases from J, leaving 14 bases between. Germline lookup yields CDR1 SGHDT and CDR2 YYEEEE. The CDR3 length is 15 residues. The CDR3 DNA is TGTGCCAGCAGCTTTCGGGGGGAGGGCGACTATGGCTACACCTTC. As protein: CASSFRGEGDYGYTF.

J is TRBJ2-5 and V is TRBV11-2, with 12 bases matching TRBD2. Trimming at V came to 5 bases and at J to 5 bases, leaving 6 bases not matched to a gene. From germline, CDR1 is SGHAT and CDR2 FQNNGV. This CDR3 region has 15 residues. The DNA for the CDR3 is TGTGCCAGCAGCCCCCGACTAGCGGGAGCGGAGACCCAGTACTTC. This gives the protein CASSPRLAGAETQYF.

The V gene is TRBV6-5, the J gene TRBJ1-4; 8 positions agree with TRBD1. This CDR3 contains 14 residues. Germline V gives CDR1 MNHEY, CDR2 SVGAGI. V was clipped by 4 bases and J by 5 bases; unmatched bases: 3. The chain's CDR3 is CASSSRGRNEKLFF. The CDR3 region has the DNA TGTGCCAGCAGTTCCAGGGGGCGAAATGAAAAACTGTTTTTT.

The CDR3 sequence: CASGRTRGVSYEQYF. DNA of the CDR3: TGTGCTAGTGGCCGAACCAGGGGGGTGTCCTACGAGCAGTACTTC. The chain recombines TRBV12-5 with TRBJ2-7; a weak D match, TRBD1 (7 bases). The CDR3 runs to 15 residues. The germline CDR1 and CDR2 sequences are LGHNT and FRNRAP. V lost 6 bases to trimming and J lost 1 base, with 16 bases between them.

The CDR3 here is CASSRSRQGAGYTF. Here the CDR3 DNA reads TGTGCCAGCAGCCGTTCTCGGCAGGGGGCAGGCTACACCTTC. This chain links TRBV9 with TRBJ1-2; 8 bases match TRBD1. The junction had 10 bases not matched to a gene; V was cut back by 4 bases and J by 8 bases. Germline values: CDR1 SGDLS, CDR2 YYNGEE. The CDR3 has 14 residues.

This clone appeared once. The chain recombines TRBV7-2 with TRBJ2-7; 7 bases are shared with TRBD1. CDR3 length equals 14 residues. Germline CDR1 and CDR2: SGHTA and FQGNSA. Trimming removed 5 bases from V and 3 bases from J; junction bases left unmatched: 7. The CDR3 DNA is TGTGCCAGCAGCCCCCCGGGACAGCACTACGAGCAGTACTTC. Translation: CASSPPGQHYEQYF.

The chain links TRBV6-1 to TRBJ2-7, with 13 bases matching TRBD2. There are 15 residues in the CDR3. Germline CDR1 MNHNS, CDR2 SASEGT. V shed 7 bases, J shed 2 bases, and the junction held 5 bases outside the gene matches. CDR3 nucleotide sequence: TGTGCCAGCACTTCGGGGACTAGCGGGGCCTACGAGCAGTACTTC. Translating it yields CASTSGTSGAYEQYF.

The chain couples TRBV18 to TRBJ1-1; D call uncertain. This CDR3 is built from 14 residues. Trimming removed 3 bases from V and 0 bases from J, with 8 bases in between. Germline CDR1 reads KGHSH; CDR2 reads LQKENI. The CDR3 DNA is TGTGCCAGCTCACCGGGCCCGGTGAACACTGAAGCTTTCTTT. Its protein product is CASSPGPVNTEAFF.

The chain links TRBV6-1 to TRBJ2-3, with TRBD2 identical over 12 bases. Germline values: CDR1 MNHNS, CDR2 SASEGT. The CDR3 runs 18 residues. The V segment lost 4 bases and the J segment 1 base; nucleotides outside the gene matches: 9. This CDR3 reads CASSGQLAGGRGTDTQYF. CDR3 DNA: TGTGCCAGCAGTGGACAGCTAGCGGGGGGGCGGGGCACAGATACGCAGTATTTT.

This chain uses TRBV2 with TRBJ2-7; D is unclear. Germline values: CDR1 SNHLY, CDR2 FYNNEI. Trimming pared 4 bases from V and 4 bases from J, leaving 2 bases between. The CDR3 sequence is 10 residues long. The CDR3 loop is CASSAYEQYF. The CDR3, as DNA: TGTGCCAGCAGTGCTTACGAGCAGTACTTC. Full variable domain (missing parts from reference TRBV2 and TRBJ2-7): EPEVTQTPSHQVTQMGQEVILRCVPISNHLYFYWYRQILGQKVEFLVSFYNNEISEKSEIFDDQFSVERPDGSNFTLKIRSTKLEDSAMYFCASSAYEQYFGPGTRLTVT.

The rearrangement joins TRBV7-9 to TRBJ2-5; 10 bases agree with TRBD1. This CDR3 contains 15 residues. CDR1 SEHNR and CDR2 FQNEAQ come from the germline V gene (reference sequence). With V trimmed by 3 bases and J by 5 bases, 6 bases remained unmatched. In nucleotides, the CDR3 is TGTGCCAGCAGCTTCCTGACAGGGGGCACGGAGACCCAGTACTTC. Translated: CASSFLTGGTETQYF.

This sequence joins TRBV30 and TRBJ2-5; no definite D call. CDR1 GTSNPN and CDR2 SVGIG come from the germline V gene (reference sequence). Between the trimmed V and J ends, which lost 3 bases and 4 bases, there was a span of 12 bases. The CDR3 sequence is 13 residues long. This chain's CDR3 is CAWRLPSPETQYF. DNA of the CDR3: TGTGCCTGGAGACTCCCATCCCCAGAGACCCAGTACTTC.

The chain is built from TRBV5-6 and TRBJ1-5, with 9 positions matching TRBD1. CDR1 and CDR2 from the germline V gene are SGHDT and YYEEEE. This CDR3 is built from 13 residues. The J segment lost 7 bases and the V segment lost 4 bases, leaving 3 bases of the junction unmatched. CDR3 sequence reads: CASSRTGEQPQHF. The CDR3, as DNA: TGTGCCAGCAGCCGGACAGGGGAGCAGCCCCAGCATTTT.

This rearrangement joins TRBV5-1 to TRBJ1-1; TRBD1 aligns across 9 bases. Germline V lookup: CDR1 SGHRS, CDR2 YFSETQ. The CDR3 totals 14 residues. V dropped 2 bases and J dropped 5; count of bases not matched to a gene: 4. CDR3 nucleotide sequence: TGCGCCAGCAGCTTAACAGGGGGCGGGACTGAAGCTTTCTTT. It encodes CASSLTGGGTEAFF. Based on the CDR3 plus reference TRBV5-1 and TRBJ1-1, the full variable domain is KAGVTQTPRYLIKTRGQQVTLSCSPISGHRSVSWYQQTPGQGLQFLFEYFSETQRNKGNFPGRFSGRQFSNSRSEMNVSTLELGDSALYLCASSLTGGGTEAFFGQGTRLTVV.

V usage is TRBV11-2 and J usage is TRBJ2-1; 10 positions match TRBD2. The V gene end was trimmed by 5 bases and the J gene end by 5 bases; junction bases not matched to a gene: 6. Germline CDR1 reads SGHAT; CDR2 reads FQNNGV. This CDR3 is built from 15 residues. The CDR3 DNA is TGTGCCAGCAGCCCTGGGACTAGCGAAAACAATGAGCAGTTCTTC. Translation: CASSPGTSENNEQFF.

The chain uses TRBV6-1 and TRBJ2-1, with TRBD2 matching 8 bases. The ends lost 6 bases at V and 8 bases at J; junction bases unmatched: 6. CDR1 is MNHNS, CDR2 SASEGT, per germline. The CDR3 covers 13 residues. The CDR3 protein is CASRGLVTDEQFF. DNA for the CDR3: TGTGCCAGCAGGGGACTAGTCACGGATGAGCAGTTCTTC.

This chain connects TRBV6-5 to TRBJ1-1, with 8 bases lining up with TRBD1. Germline assignment: CDR1 MNHEY and CDR2 SVGAGI. V shed 6 bases, J shed 2 bases, and the junction held 5 bases outside the gene matches. This CDR3 has 14 amino acids. Here the CDR3 DNA reads TGTGCCAGCAGACCCGGACAGGGTAACACTGAAGCTTTCTTT. Amino acid sequence: CASRPGQGNTEAFF.

This rearrangement joins TRBV19 to TRBJ2-7; D uncertain. The CDR3 has 14 amino acids. Trimming stripped 6 bases from V and 1 base from J, with 13 bases between. Per the germline V gene, CDR1 is LNHDA and CDR2 is SQIVND (reference sequence). The CDR3 loop reads CASSPSDRSYEQYF. DNA of the CDR3: TGTGCCAGTAGCCCTAGTGATCGATCCTACGAGCAGTACTTC.

The chain uses TRBV30 and TRBJ2-7; 12 nucleotides match TRBD2. V lost 8 bases to trimming and J lost 5 bases; unmatched junction nucleotides: 4. Per germline, CDR1 GTSNPN and CDR2 SVGIG (reference sequence). The CDR3 is made up of 12 amino acids. This CDR3 is CALAGGPHEQYF. The CDR3 DNA follows: TGTGCCCTAGCGGGGGGGCCCCACGAGCAGTACTTC.

This chain links TRBV29-1 with TRBJ2-1, with D uncertain. V lost 8 bases, J lost 5 bases, and 10 bases lay in between. In germline, CDR1 is SQVTM, CDR2 ANQGSEA. The CDR3 runs to 11 residues. CDR3 sequence: CSSRNNNEQFF. The DNA of the CDR3 is TGCAGCTCCCGTAACAACAATGAGCAGTTCTTC.

This clone was detected a few times. The rearrangement uses TRBV7-6 and TRBJ2-3, with TRBD1 identical over 10 bases. CDR1 SGHVS and CDR2 FNYEAQ come from the germline V gene. Trimming removed 5 bases from V and 1 base from J; junction bases left unmatched: 3. This CDR3 has 15 residues. The CDR3 bases are TGTGCCAGCAGCCAAGGACAGGGGGGCACAGATACGCAGTATTTT. It specifies CASSQGQGGTDTQYF.

The rearrangement uses TRBV5-1 and TRBJ2-1; 8 bases match TRBD2. Per the germline V gene, CDR1 is SGHRS and CDR2 is YFSETQ. V trimming: 7 bases; J trimming: 4 bases; junction bases outside the gene matches: 10. This CDR3 has 15 residues. The CDR3 loop is CASGPRTSLYNEQFF. The CDR3 DNA reads TGCGCCAGCGGCCCCCGGACTAGCTTATACAATGAGCAGTTCTTC.

The genes are TRBV19 and TRBJ2-1, with D possibly TRBD2 on 6 matching bases. V gave up 4 bases and J gave up 8 bases, with 18 bases separating them. Looked up from germline, CDR1 is LNHDA and CDR2 is SQIVND (reference sequence). The CDR3 runs 15 residues. The CDR3 region has the DNA TGTGCCAGTAGTAGTACTAGCACCCTTAACCATGAGCAGTTCTTC. Protein sequence: CASSSTSTLNHEQFF.

The V gene is TRBV29-1, the J gene TRBJ1-2; 8 nucleotides match TRBD1. V lost 4 bases, J lost 4 bases, and 2 bases stayed unmatched. There are 12 residues in the CDR3. Germline V gene sequence: CDR1 SQVTM, CDR2 ANQGSEA. DNA of the CDR3: TGCAGCGTTGCAGGACAGGGCTATGGCTACACCTTC. It encodes CSVAGQGYGYTF.

The chain recombines TRBV27 with TRBJ2-1, with D possibly being TRBD2 (6 bases). Germline CDR1 reads MNHEY; CDR2 reads SMNVEV (reference sequence). CDR3 length equals 12 residues. V was shortened by 7 bases and J by 6 bases, with 10 bases between the two germline ends. CDR3 DNA sequence: TGTGCCAGCAAGGAGGGCCTCAATGAGCAGTTCTTC. Translation: CASKEGLNEQFF.

The chain carries TRBV19 and TRBJ2-5; no firm D call. V gave up 5 bases and J gave up 5 bases, with 6 bases separating them. This CDR3 region has 11 residues. Germline CDR1 and CDR2: LNHDA and SQIVND (reference sequence). CDR3 bases: TGTGCCAGTAGTGTACAGGAGACCCAGTACTTC. It translates to CASSVQETQYF.

V gene TRBV19 combines with J gene TRBJ2-7; 8 bases map to TRBD2. The CDR3 length is 16 residues. The germline V gene encodes CDR1 LNHDA and CDR2 SQIVND (reference sequence). Trimming removed 0 bases from V and 5 bases from J; junction bases left unmatched: 9. CDR3 sequence (DNA): TGTGCCAGTAGTATAGATCTGGCGGGAGGTCCCAACGAGCAGTACTTC. Its translation is CASSIDLAGGPNEQYF.

Concerning this clone itself: A much larger clone lies a single base off, so this may be a read error. This sequence joins TRBV9 and TRBJ2-3; 10 nucleotides line up with TRBD2. This CDR3 has 15 residues. Germline V lookup: CDR1 SGDLS, CDR2 YYNGEE. Germline trimming cut 5 bases from V and 2 bases from J; bases unmatched to any gene: 5. CDR3 in amino acids: CASSESGGATDTQYF. The CDR3 region has the DNA TGTGCCAGCAGTGAAAGCGGGGGGGCCACAGATACGCAGTATTTT.

This sequence joins TRBV6-4 and TRBJ2-2, with no clear D. Germline V lookup: CDR1 MRHNA, CDR2 SNTAGT. CDR3 length equals 13 residues. The V and J ends lost 4 bases and 4 bases respectively, with 7 bases between them. CDR3 sequence: CASSAQSTGELFF. In DNA, the CDR3 is TGTGCCAGCAGTGCACAGAGCACCGGGGAGCTGTTTTTT.